Sequencing of this TCR beta chain was carried out in a study of regulatory T cells in long-lasting Graves disease. Regarding the study as a whole: The work looked only at peripheral blood and did not look at thyroid tissue. Persistent Graves' patients possessed reduced TCR diversity relative to recently diagnosed ones.

Germline V gene lookup returns CDR1 SQVTM and CDR2 ANQGSEA. This CDR3 region has 15 residues. Trimming shortened V by 1 base and J by 2 bases, and 12 bases separated the two germline ends. Arm-PCR with iRepertoire HTBI primers amplified the CDR3 regions for these TCR beta libraries. In the source study's methods: Taken together, the samples had 50 to 70 TRBV and more than 11 TRBJ segments identified. A single record per CDR3 protein comes from TCRdb applying MiXCR to the multiplex PCR reads. The V and J calls were not made by the authors but by TCRdb's processing. The sample lists a few hundred thousand distinct CDR3 sequences, approximately 23% occurring once. About this clonotype: Its antigen remains unidentified.

Time point noted: persistent/refractory GD, antithyroid drugs over 5 years with positive TRAb. The TCR library was prepared using RNA isolated from PBMCs. The TCR sequence derives from a woman aged 35 to 49 with Graves disease. This sample comprised peripheral blood mononuclear cells (PBMCs), obtained when the disease was refractory, from a patient treated with antithyroid drugs. The J gene is TRBJ2-1, the V gene TRBV29-1; D is possibly TRBD1 (6 bases). The CDR3 coding sequence is TGCAGCGTTGAAGGGGCCACAGGGACCTACAATGAGCAGTTCTTC. Its protein product is CSVEGATGTYNEQFF.